Below are 2 T cell receptor beta chains sequenced from a single sample in a study of T-cell memory formation after mild COVID-19. Each CDR3 protein is one row after TCRdb ran MiXCR on the 5' RACE reads. This table holds almost 550,000 distinct CDR3 sequences, around 21% found once. Material: PBMCs or a T cell subset sorted from them (not recorded which). The receptors here all came from an adult woman who had mild COVID-19 (a few samples of this study predate the infection). Cell type and time point are not known.

The chain couples TRBV19 to TRBJ1-1, with TRBD1 matching over 9 bases. Germline CDR1 LNHDA, CDR2 SQIVND (reference sequence). Trimming cost V 6 bases and J 11 bases; bases outside gene matches: 10. CDR3 length equals 13 residues. DNA for the CDR3: TGTGCCAGTAGGAAGGGACAGGGTCGGATCGCTTTCTTT. This encodes CASRKGQGRIAFF.

This clonotype has a count of ten or more. The chain joins TRBV19 to TRBJ1-1; 9 nucleotides agree with TRBD1. The germline V gene has CDR1 LNHDA and CDR2 SQIVND (reference sequence). V lost 6 bases, J lost 4 bases, and 9 bases stayed unmatched. CDR3 size: 15 residues. The CDR3 protein is CASSRTGGASTEAFF. CDR3 DNA: TGTGCCAGTAGCCGAACAGGGGGCGCCAGCACTGAAGCTTTCTTT.